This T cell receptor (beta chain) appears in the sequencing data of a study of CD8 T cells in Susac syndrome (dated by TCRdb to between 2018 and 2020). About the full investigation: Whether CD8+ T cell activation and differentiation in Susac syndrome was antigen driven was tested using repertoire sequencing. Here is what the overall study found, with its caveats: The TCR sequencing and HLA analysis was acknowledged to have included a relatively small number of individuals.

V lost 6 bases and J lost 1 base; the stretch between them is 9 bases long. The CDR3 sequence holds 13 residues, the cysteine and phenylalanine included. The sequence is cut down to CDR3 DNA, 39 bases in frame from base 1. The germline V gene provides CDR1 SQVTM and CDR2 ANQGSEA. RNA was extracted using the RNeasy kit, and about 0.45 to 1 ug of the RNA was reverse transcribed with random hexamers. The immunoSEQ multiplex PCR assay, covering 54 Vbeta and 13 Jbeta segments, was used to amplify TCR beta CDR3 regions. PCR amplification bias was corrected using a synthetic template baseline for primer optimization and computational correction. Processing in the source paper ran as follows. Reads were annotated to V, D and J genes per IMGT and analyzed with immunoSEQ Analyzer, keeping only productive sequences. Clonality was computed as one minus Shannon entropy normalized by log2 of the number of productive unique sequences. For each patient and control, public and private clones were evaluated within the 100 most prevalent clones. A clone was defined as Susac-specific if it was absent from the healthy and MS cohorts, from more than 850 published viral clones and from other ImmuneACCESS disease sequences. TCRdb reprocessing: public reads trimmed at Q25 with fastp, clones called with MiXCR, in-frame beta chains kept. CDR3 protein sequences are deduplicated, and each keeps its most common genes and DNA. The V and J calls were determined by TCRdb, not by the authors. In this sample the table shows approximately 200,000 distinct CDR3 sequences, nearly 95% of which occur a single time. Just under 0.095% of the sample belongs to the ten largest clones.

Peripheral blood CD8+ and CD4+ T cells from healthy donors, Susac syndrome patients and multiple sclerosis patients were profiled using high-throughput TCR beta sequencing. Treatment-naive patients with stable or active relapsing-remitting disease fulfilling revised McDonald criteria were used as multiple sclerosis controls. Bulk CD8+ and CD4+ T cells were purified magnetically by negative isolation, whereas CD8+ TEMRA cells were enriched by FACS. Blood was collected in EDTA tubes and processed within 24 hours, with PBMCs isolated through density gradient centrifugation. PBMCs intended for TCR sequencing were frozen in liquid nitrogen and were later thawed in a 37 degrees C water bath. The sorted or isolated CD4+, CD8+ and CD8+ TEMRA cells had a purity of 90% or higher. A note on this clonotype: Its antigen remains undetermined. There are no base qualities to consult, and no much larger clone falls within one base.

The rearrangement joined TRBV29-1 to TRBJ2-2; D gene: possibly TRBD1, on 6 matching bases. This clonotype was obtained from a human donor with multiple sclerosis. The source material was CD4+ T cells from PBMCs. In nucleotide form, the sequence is TGCAGCGTACAGGGCCTGAACACCGGGGAGCTGTTTTTT. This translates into CSVQGLNTGELFF.